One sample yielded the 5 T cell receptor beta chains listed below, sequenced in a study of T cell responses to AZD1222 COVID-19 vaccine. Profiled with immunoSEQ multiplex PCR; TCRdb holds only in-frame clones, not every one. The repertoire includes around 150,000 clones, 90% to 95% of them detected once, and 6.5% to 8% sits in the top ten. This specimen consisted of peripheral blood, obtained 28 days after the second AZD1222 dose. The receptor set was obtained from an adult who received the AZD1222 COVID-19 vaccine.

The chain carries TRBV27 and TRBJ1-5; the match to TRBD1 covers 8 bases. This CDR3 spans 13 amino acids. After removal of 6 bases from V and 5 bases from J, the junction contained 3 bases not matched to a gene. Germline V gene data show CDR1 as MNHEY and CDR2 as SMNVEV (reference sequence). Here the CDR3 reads CASRTGAHQPQHF. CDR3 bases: TGTGCCAGCAGGACAGGGGCCCATCAGCCCCAGCATTTT.

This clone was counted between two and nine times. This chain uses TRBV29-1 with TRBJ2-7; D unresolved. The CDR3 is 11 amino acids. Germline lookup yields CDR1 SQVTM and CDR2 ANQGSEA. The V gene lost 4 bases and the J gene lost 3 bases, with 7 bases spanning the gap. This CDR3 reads CSVADFYEQYF. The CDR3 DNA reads TGCAGCGTTGCTGATTTCTACGAGCAGTACTTC.

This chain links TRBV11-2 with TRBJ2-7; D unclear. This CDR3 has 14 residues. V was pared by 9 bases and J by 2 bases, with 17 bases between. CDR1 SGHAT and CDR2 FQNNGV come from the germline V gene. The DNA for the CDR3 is TGTGCCAGTAGAGCCCTAGGATCAACCTACGAGCAGTACTTC. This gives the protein CASRALGSTYEQYF. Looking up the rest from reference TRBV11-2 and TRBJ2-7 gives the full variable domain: EAGVAQSPRYKIIEKRQSVAFWCNPISGHATLYWYQQILGQGPKLLIQFQNNGVVDDSQLPKDRFSAERLKGVDSTLKIQPAKLEDSAVYLCASRALGSTYEQYFGPGTRLTVT.

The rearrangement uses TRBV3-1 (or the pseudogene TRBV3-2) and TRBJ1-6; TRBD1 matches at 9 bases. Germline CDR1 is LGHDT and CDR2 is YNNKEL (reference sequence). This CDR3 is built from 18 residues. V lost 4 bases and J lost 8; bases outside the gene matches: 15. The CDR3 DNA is TGTGCCAGCAGCCCCTCGTGGTACCCGGGACAGGGTCATTCACCCCTCCACTTT. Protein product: CASSPSWYPGQGHSPLHF.

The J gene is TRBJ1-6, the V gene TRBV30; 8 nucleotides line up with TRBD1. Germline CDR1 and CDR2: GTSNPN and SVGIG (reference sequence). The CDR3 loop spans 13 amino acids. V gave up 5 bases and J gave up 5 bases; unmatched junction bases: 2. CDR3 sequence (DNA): TGTGCCTGGGCGACAGGGGATAATTCACCCCTCCACTTT. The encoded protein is CAWATGDNSPLHF.